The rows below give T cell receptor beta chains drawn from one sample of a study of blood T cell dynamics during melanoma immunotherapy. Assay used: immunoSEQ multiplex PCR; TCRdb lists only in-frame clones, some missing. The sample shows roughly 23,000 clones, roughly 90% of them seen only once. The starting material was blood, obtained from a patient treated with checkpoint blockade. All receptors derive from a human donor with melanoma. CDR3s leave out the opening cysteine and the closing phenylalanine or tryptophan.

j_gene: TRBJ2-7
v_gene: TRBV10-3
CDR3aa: AISGQSYEQY

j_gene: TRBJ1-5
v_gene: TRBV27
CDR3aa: ASSLSTGSNQPQH

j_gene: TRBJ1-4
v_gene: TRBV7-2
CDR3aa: ASSFDSTNEKLF

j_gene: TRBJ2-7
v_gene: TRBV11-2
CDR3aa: ASSFPGQGTYEQY

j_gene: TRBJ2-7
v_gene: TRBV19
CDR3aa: ASSPGVSYEQY

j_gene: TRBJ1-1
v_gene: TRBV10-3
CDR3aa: ATRGALGAEAF

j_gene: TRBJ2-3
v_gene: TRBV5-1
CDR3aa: ASSLSDSTDTQY

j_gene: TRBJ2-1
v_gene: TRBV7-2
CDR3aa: ASSLGSSYNEQF

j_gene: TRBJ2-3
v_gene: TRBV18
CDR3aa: ASSPLAASTDTQY

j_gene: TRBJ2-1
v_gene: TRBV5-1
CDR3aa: ASSPRVGSYNEQF

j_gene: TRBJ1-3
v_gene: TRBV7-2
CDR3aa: ASSSRSVGGRTGNTIY

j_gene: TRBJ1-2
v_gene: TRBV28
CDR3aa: ASSLSHYGYT

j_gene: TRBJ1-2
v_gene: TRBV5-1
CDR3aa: ASSPRPTANYGYT

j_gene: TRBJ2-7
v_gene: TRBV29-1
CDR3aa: SVDSRQGSYEQY

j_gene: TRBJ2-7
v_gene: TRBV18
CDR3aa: ASSPPGRALSYEQY

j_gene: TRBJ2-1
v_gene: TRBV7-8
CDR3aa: ASSNRRGGSYNEQF

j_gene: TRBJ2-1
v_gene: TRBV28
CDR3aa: ASGPGGADILYNEQF

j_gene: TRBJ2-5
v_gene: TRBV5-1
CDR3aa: ASRTGGETQY

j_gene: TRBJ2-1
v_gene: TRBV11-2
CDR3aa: ASSVHSINEQF

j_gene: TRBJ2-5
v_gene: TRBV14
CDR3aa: ASSQQGYQETQY

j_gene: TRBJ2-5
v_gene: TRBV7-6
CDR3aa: ASSPIAGRETQY

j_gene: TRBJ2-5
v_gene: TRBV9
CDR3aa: ASSAELGTQY

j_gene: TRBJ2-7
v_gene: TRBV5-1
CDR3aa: ASRQKRGSSYEQY

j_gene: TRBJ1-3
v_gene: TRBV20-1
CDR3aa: RAGSGNTIY

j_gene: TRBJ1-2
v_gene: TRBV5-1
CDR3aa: ASSLLAGTDYGYT

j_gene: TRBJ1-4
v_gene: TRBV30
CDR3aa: AWGDRAKTEKLF

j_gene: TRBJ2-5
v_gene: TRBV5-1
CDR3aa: ASSADRGRETQY

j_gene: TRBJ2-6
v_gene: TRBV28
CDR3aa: ASSSAGTGASGANVLT

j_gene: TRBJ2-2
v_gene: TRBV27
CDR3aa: ASSVVGFQTGELF

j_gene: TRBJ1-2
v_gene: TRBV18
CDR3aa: ASSPSSTGYT

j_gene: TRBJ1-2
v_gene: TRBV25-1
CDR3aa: ASSEWDSNYGYT

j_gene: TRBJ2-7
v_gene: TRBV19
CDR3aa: ASSPPEGTGSYEQY

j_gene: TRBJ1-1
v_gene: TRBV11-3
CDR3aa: ASSFSGLNTEAF

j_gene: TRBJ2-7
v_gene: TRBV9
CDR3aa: ASSGGTRRYEQY

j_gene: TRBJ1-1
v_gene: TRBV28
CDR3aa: ASSLLVGTGSTEAF

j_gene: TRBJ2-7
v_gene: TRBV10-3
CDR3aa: AISSGMGTYEQY

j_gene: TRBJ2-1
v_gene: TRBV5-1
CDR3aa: ASSVGSDYNEQF